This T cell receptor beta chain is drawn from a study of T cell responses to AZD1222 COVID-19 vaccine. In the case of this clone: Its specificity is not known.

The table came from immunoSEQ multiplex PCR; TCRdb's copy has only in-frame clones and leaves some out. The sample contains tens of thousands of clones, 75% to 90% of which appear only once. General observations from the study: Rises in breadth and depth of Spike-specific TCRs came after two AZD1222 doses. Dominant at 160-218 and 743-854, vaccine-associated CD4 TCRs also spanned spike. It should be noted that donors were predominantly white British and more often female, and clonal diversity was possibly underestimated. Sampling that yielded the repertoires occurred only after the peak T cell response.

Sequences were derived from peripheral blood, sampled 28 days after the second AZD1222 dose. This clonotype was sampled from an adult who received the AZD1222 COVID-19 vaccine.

CDR3 region: CSVEDHKGNFYEQYF. The CDR3, as DNA: TGCAGCGTTGAAGATCATAAGGGAAACTTCTACGAGCAGTACTTC. This chain uses TRBV29-1 with TRBJ2-7; D not resolved. V lost 0 bases and J 3 bases, leaving 15 bases between the germline ends. The germline V gene has CDR1 SQVTM and CDR2 ANQGSEA. CDR3 size: 15 residues.